Listed below are T cell receptor beta chains from one sample, sequenced in a study of blood T cell repertoires in COVID-19. Generated by immunoSEQ multiplex PCR, the TCRdb table keeps only in-frame clones and is missing some. The table shows under 100,000 clones, with approximately 81% occurring only once. The sequenced sample consisted of peripheral blood. The receptors originated from a man older than 75 with active or convalescent COVID-19. CDR3s include the opening cysteine and the closing phenylalanine or tryptophan. The D gene is left open where the match is weak. Some rows mark clone size as missing; the rest say once, few, many or name a class of expanded clone.

j_gene,d_gene,abundance,v_gene,CDR3nt,CDR3aa
TRBJ2-5,NA,NA,TRBV4-1,TGCGCCAGCAGCCAAGAAAACTTTCAAGAGACCCAGTACTTC,CASSQENFQETQYF
TRBJ1-5,NA,NA,TRBV18,TGTGCCAGCTCACCGGCCGCGGGGCACGATCAGCCCCAGCATTTT,CASSPAAGHDQPQHF
TRBJ1-6,TRBD1,NA,TRBV6-4,TGTGCCAGCAGAGACTCGACAGGGGCTAGATCACCCCTCCACTTT,CASRDSTGARSPLHF
TRBJ2-1,TRBD1,NA,TRBV7-9,TGTGCCAGCAATACGGGCCGACAGGGGGCTAACAATGAGCAGTTCTTC,CASNTGRQGANNEQFF
TRBJ2-4,NA,NA,TRBV5-4,TGTGCCAGCAGCTCACAGATAACCAAAAACATTCAGTACTTC,CASSSQITKNIQYF
TRBJ2-5,NA,NA,TRBV7-7,TGTGCCAGCAGCTTACTCCCGGGGGACCTCCGGGAGACCCAGTACTTC,CASSLLPGDLRETQYF
TRBJ2-7,TRBD1,NA,TRBV6-5,TGTGCCAGCAGTTACTCGGGGACAGGGACCTACGAGCAGTACTTC,CASSYSGTGTYEQYF
TRBJ1-4,NA,NA,TRBV5-8,TGTGCCAGCAGCTTTAGTGAAAAACTGTTTTTT,CASSFSEKLFF
TRBJ1-3,TRBD1,NA,TRBV7-8,TGTGCCAGCAGCTTAGTATTGGCAGGGGGCAATGGTGGAAACACCATATATTTT,CASSLVLAGGNGGNTIYF
TRBJ1-1,NA,NA,TRBV28,TGTGCCAGCAGCGATGCAGCGGTGAACACTGAAGCTTTCTTT,CASSDAAVNTEAFF
TRBJ1-1,NA,NA,TRBV19,TGTGCCAGTCTTGGGACACAGAACACTGAAGCTTTCTTT,CASLGTQNTEAFF
TRBJ1-2,TRBD1,NA,TRBV28,TGTGCCAGCAGTTTATCGTGGCAGGGGGGAGTCTATGGCTACACCTTC,CASSLSWQGGVYGYTF
TRBJ1-1,NA,NA,TRBV14,TGTGCCAGCCGACGGGGGAGGGACACTGAAGCTTTCTTT,CASRRGRDTEAFF
TRBJ1-2,NA,NA,TRBV6-5,TGTGCCAGCGGCCCTCCAGAGCGCGCCTACACCTTC,CASGPPERAYTF
TRBJ1-3,TRBD1,NA,TRBV7-8,TGTGCCAGCAGGAAGTCCGGACAGGTCCTCTCTGGAAACACCATATATTTT,CASRKSGQVLSGNTIYF
TRBJ2-4,NA,NA,TRBV4-3,TGCGCCAGCAGCCAAGATCGGCAGGGAAAAAACATTCAGTACTTC,CASSQDRQGKNIQYF
TRBJ2-3,TRBD2,NA,TRBV3-1/TRBV3-2,TGTGCCAGCAGGCCCGGGACTAGCGGGGGGTACACAGATACGCAGTATTTT,CASRPGTSGGYTDTQYF
TRBJ1-2,NA,few,TRBV19,TGTGCCAGTAGTTCGGACAAGTTCCACTTCTCTGGCTACACCTTC,CASSSDKFHFSGYTF
TRBJ2-3,NA,NA,TRBV6-1,TGTGCCAGCAGTGATCTGACAGGGAGGACAGATACGCAGTATTTT,CASSDLTGRTDTQYF
TRBJ1-3,NA,NA,TRBV29-1,TGCAGCGTTGGAAGGGAGGGTGGCGGAAACACCATATATTTT,CSVGREGGGNTIYF
TRBJ1-6,TRBD1,NA,TRBV7-2,TGTGCCAGCAGCTTAGTTTCGGGACAGGGGGTTTCACCCCTCCACTTT,CASSLVSGQGVSPLHF
TRBJ2-7,TRBD1,NA,TRBV10-2,TGCGCCAGCAGTGAGACGAGCACAGGGGCCTTCTCCTACGAGCAGTACTTC,CASSETSTGAFSYEQYF
TRBJ2-3,NA,once,TRBV4-3,TGCGCCAGCAGCCCGTCGTTAGCCACACCATATTTCTGGTATTTT,CASSPSLATPYFWYF
TRBJ1-1,TRBD1,few,TRBV10-3,TGTGCCATCAGTGAGTTCCCGACAGGGGCGATCTCTGAAGCTTTCTTT,CAISEFPTGAISEAFF
TRBJ2-7,TRBD1,NA,TRBV7-2,TGTGCCAGCAGCCTAGGGACAGGCACATCCTACGAGCAGTACTTC,CASSLGTGTSYEQYF
TRBJ2-6,NA,medium-sized,TRBV7-8,TGTGCCAGCAGCTTAGCGGCCAGGGGCGGCCTCATGAGGTCTGGGGCCAACGTCCTGACTTTC,CASSLAARGGLMRSGANVLTF